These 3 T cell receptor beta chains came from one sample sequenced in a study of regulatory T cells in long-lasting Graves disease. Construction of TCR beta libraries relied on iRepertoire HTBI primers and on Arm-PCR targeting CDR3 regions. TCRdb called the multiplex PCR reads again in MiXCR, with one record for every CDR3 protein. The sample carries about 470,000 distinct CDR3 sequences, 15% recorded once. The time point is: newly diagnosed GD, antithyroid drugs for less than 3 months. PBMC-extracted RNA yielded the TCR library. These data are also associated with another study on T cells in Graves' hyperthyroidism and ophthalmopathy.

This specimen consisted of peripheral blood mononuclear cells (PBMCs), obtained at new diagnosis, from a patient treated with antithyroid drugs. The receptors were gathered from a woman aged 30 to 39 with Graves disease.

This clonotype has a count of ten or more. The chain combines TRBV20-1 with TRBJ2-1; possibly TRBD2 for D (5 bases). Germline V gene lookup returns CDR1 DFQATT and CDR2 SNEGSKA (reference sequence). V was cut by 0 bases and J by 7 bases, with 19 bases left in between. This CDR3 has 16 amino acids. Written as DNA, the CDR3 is TGCAGTGCTAGAGACCCCAACGCGGGTATTGGGAATGAGCAGTTCTTC. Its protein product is CSARDPNAGIGNEQFF.

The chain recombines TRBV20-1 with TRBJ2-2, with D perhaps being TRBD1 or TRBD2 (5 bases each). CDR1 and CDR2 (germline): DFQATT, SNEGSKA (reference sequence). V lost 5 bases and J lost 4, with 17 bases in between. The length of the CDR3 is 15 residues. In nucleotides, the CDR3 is TGCAGTGCTGCACGGGGACCTGTTGGCACCGGGGAGCTGTTTTTT. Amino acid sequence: CSAARGPVGTGELFF.

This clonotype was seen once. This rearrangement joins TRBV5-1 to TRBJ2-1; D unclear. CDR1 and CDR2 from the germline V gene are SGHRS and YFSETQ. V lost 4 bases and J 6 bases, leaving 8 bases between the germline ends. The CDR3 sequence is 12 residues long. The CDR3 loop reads CASSETLNEQFF. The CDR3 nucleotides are TGCGCCAGCAGCGAGACACTCAATGAGCAGTTCTTC.